Here is one T cell receptor beta chain with its context. Its specificity is unknown. V trimming: 1 base; J trimming: 6 bases; junction bases outside the gene matches: 1. The CDR3 runs 13 residues. In germline, CDR1 is SNHLY, CDR2 FYNNEI. Generated by immunoSEQ multiplex PCR, the TCRdb table keeps only in-frame clones and is missing some. The table has 55,000 to 75,000 clones, more than 85% seen once. The sample originates from a study of T cell clones after liver transplantation. On the study more broadly: Three of the eight recipients were HCV-positive; the rest had non-autoimmune, non-viral transplant indications.

Whole-study findings and limits: Compared with third party-reactive sequences, donor-reactive ones declined more, independent of withdrawal success. Rather than being deleted, graft donor-reactive T cells may have moved into the graft.

This chain connects TRBV2 to TRBJ1-2; TRBD1 matches at 8 bases. This receptor was obtained from a human patient who received a liver transplant. Some T cells may originate from the graft donor. The sequencing here drew on CD4+ T cells from blood, taken approximately 27 months after liver transplant. The CDR3 is CASSEDRGDGYTF. Here the CDR3 DNA reads TGTGCCAGCAGTGAAGACAGGGGGGATGGCTACACCTTC.